This T cell receptor (beta chain) was profiled in a study of blood T cell repertoires in COVID-19. Libraries were prepared by immunoSEQ multiplex PCR; TCRdb keeps only in-frame clonotypes and omits some of them. The data show 20,000 to 25,000 clones, about 76% seen once. CDR1 and CDR2 (germline): ENHRY, SYGVKD. CDR3 length: 14 residues. The V end was cut by 0 bases, the J end by 3 bases, with 9 bases between. The origin of this receptor is a man between 65 and 85 years old with acute or convalescent COVID-19. The sample consisted of peripheral blood. The V call is TRBV10-3, the J call TRBJ2-7; no firm D call. DNA for the CDR3: TGTGCCATCAGTGAGTCGTACAGAGACTACGAGCAGTACTTC. Protein product: CAISESYRDYEQYF.